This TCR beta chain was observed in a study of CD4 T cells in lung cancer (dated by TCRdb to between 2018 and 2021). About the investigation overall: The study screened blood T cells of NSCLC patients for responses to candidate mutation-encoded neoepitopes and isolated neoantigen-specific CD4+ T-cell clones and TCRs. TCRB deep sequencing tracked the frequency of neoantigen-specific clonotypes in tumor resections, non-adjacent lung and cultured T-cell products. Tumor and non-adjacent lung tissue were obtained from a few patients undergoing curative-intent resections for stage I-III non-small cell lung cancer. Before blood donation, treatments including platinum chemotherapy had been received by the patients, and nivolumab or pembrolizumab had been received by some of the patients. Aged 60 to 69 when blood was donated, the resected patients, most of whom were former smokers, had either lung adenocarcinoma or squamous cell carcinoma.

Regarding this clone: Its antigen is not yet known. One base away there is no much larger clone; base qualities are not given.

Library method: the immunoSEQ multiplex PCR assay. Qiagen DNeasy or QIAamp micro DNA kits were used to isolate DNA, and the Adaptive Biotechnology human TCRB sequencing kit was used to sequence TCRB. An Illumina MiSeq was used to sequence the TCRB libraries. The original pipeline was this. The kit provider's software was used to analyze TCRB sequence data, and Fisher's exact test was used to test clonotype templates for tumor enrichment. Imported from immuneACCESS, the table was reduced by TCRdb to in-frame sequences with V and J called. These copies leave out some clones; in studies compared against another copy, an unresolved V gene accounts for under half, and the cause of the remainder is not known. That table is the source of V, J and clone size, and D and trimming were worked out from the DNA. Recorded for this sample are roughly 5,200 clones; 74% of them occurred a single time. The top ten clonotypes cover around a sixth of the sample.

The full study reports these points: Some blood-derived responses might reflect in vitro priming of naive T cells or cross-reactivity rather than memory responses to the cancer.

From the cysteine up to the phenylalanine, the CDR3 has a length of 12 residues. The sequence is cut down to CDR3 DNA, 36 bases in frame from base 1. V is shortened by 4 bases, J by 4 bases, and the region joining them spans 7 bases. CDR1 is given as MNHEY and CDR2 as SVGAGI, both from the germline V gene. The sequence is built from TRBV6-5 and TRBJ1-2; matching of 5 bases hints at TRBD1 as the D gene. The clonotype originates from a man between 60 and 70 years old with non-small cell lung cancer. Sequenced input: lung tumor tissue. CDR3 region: CASSSDSYGYTF. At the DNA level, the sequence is TGTGCCAGCAGTTCAGACAGCTATGGCTACACCTTC.